The clone carrying this T cell receptor beta chain was detected only a few times. Its specificity is unknown. These data come from a study of beta chain features in type 1 diabetes. Findings of the study overall: All four CD4+ subsets from Type 1 diabetes patients carried moderately but significantly shorter TCRB CDR3s. Individuals with type 1 diabetes displayed fewer insertions and more deletions at VDJ junctions.

The V and J ends lost 1 base and 6 bases respectively, with 4 bases between them. In germline, CDR1 is LGHNT, CDR2 FRNRAP. This CDR3 is 12 amino acids long. Of the isolated RNA, all was reverse transcribed, and so the sequenced material was expressed TCRB transcripts. TCRdb's copy holds only in-frame clones and misses some; the assay was immunoSEQ multiplex PCR. The sample records 600,000 to 700,000 clones, approximately 13% being singletons. What was sequenced was naive CD4+ T cells from blood. The sequence was obtained from a man younger than 45 with type 1 diabetes. V gene TRBV12-5 combines with J gene TRBJ1-5; D is uncertain. CDR3 amino acids: CASGLGGQPQHF. CDR3 DNA sequence: TGTGCTAGTGGTTTGGGGGGTCAGCCCCAGCATTTT.